Below are 32 T cell receptor beta chains sequenced from a single sample in a study of T-cell memory formation after mild COVID-19. TCRdb recomputed calls from the 5' RACE reads with MiXCR, one row per CDR3 protein. The sample consists of roughly 600,000 distinct CDR3 sequences, roughly 18% of them appearing once. The sample was PBMCs or a T cell subset sorted from them (not recorded which). The receptors here all came from an adult woman who had mild COVID-19 (a few samples of this study predate the infection). Cell type and time point are not known.

The V gene is TRBV7-2, the J gene TRBJ2-5; maybe TRBD1 (6 bases). V was cut by 4 bases and J by 7 bases, with 13 bases left in between. The CDR3 has 13 residues. CDR1 and CDR2 (germline): SGHTA, FQGNSA. CDR3 sequence reads: CASSYGQFGTQYF. In DNA, the CDR3 is TGTGCCAGCAGCTACGGACAGTTCGGGACCCAGTACTTC.

This clonotype occurred many times. The gene calls are TRBV7-8 and TRBJ2-6; the D is unclear. The germline CDR1 and CDR2 sequences are SGHVS and FQNEAQ. This CDR3 is 14 amino acids long. The V end lost 8 bases, the J end lost 0 bases, and 8 bases lay between the germline ends. The DNA of the CDR3 is TGTGCCAGCTCCCGGCCCTCTGGGGCCAACGTCCTGACTTTC. This gives the protein CASSRPSGANVLTF.

V is TRBV11-3 and J is TRBJ2-5, with TRBD2 matching 14 bases. The length of the CDR3 is 19 residues. Germline V lookup: CDR1 SGHNT, CDR2 YENEEA. The V gene end was trimmed by 1 base and the J gene end by 0 bases; junction bases not matched to a gene: 7. CDR3 sequence (DNA): TGTGCCAGCAGCTTAGTCCGACTAGCGGGAGGGCCGTACCAAGAGACCCAGTACTTC. This gives the protein CASSLVRLAGGPYQETQYF.

J is TRBJ2-2 and V is TRBV5-1; D might be TRBD2 (6 bases). V lost 4 bases and J lost 8, with 12 bases in between. Germline V gives CDR1 SGHRS, CDR2 YFSETQ. The CDR3 extends over 13 amino acids. The CDR3 nucleotides are TGCGCCAGCAGCATCGGGAGTATAGGGGAGCTGTTTTTT. Translation gives CASSIGSIGELFF.

The rearrangement uses TRBV29-1 and TRBJ2-3; D is uncertain. The CDR3 consists of 11 residues. Germline CDR1 and CDR2: SQVTM and ANQGSEA. V was pared by 7 bases and J by 7 bases, with 12 bases between. The CDR3 coding sequence is TGCAGCGGCCTTTCCGGGTATACGCAGTATTTT. Translated, it gives CSGLSGYTQYF.

This clonotype appeared many times. The rearrangement uses TRBV5-1 and TRBJ2-2; D is perhaps TRBD1 or TRBD2 (6 bases each). The CDR3 runs to 15 residues. CDR1 is SGHRS, CDR2 YFSETQ, per germline. V was pared by 0 bases and J by 2 bases, with 8 bases between. CDR3 region: CASSLEGGNTGELFF. In DNA, the CDR3 is TGCGCCAGCAGCTTGGAGGGGGGTAACACCGGGGAGCTGTTTTTT.

This clonotype was seen more than once but under ten times. The chain links TRBV25-1 to TRBJ2-5, with D tentatively TRBD1 or TRBD2 (6 bases each). Trimming pared 5 bases from V and 5 bases from J, leaving 15 bases between. The CDR3 is 14 residues long. CDR1 and CDR2 (germline): MGHDK, SYGVNS. The CDR3 region has the DNA TGTGCCAGCAGTCGGCCGGGGGCGGCGGAGACCCAGTACTTC. This encodes CASSRPGAAETQYF.

The V and J genes are TRBV4-1 and TRBJ2-7, with D unclear. The CDR3 runs to 15 residues. Trimming removed 0 bases at V and 2 bases at J, with 11 bases between. Germline CDR1 reads MGHRA; CDR2 reads YSYEKL. The DNA for the CDR3 is TGCGCCAGCAGCCAAGAAATGCCAGGAACCTACGAGCAGTACTTC. Protein sequence: CASSQEMPGTYEQYF.

The table lists this clonotype with a few counts. CDR3 sequence reads: CASSPGTGLETQYF. The CDR3, as DNA: TGTGCCAGCAGCCCTGGGACAGGGCTGGAGACCCAGTACTTC. This sequence joins TRBV11-2 and TRBJ2-5; TRBD1 aligns across 9 bases. V shed 5 bases, J shed 5 bases, and the junction held 6 bases outside the gene matches. The CDR3 covers 14 residues. The V gene's germline CDR1 is SGHAT and CDR2 FQNNGV.

The chain recombines TRBV2 with TRBJ1-2; TRBD1 matches at 8 bases. The junction had 9 bases not matched to a gene; V was cut back by 4 bases and J by 5 bases. Germline-derived CDR1 and CDR2 are SNHLY and FYNNEI. The CDR3 extends over 15 amino acids. This CDR3 is CASSVLDRGAYGYTF. CDR3 DNA sequence: TGTGCCAGCAGTGTCCTTGACAGGGGAGCTTATGGCTACACCTTC.

This chain connects TRBV3-1 to TRBJ2-5, with 10 bases identical to TRBD2. With V trimmed by 0 bases and J by 1 base, 5 bases remained unmatched. The CDR3 runs to 17 residues. CDR1 and CDR2 (germline): LGHDT, YNNKEL (reference sequence). The chain's CDR3 is CASSQDRVAGGQETQYF. For the CDR3, the DNA is TGTGCCAGCAGCCAAGATAGAGTAGCGGGGGGCCAAGAGACCCAGTACTTC.

The chain couples TRBV5-1 to TRBJ2-3; unclear D gene. CDR3 length: 14 residues. Germline V gene data show CDR1 as SGHRS and CDR2 as YFSETQ. Trimming took 1 base from V and 6 from J, leaving 12 bases between them. The CDR3 region is CASSLTPWADTQYF. The CDR3 DNA follows: TGCGCCAGCAGCTTGACGCCTTGGGCCGATACGCAGTATTTT.

The chain has TRBV5-4 and TRBJ1-1; a weak D match, TRBD1 (5 bases). V lost 5 bases, J lost 4 bases, and 18 bases lay in between. CDR3 length: 15 residues. Germline V gene data show CDR1 as SGHNT and CDR2 as YYREEE (reference sequence). The CDR3: CASRLLGGGGTEAFF. CDR3 nucleotides: TGTGCCAGCAGATTACTTGGCGGGGGGGGCACTGAAGCTTTCTTT.

CDR3 coding DNA: TGCGCCAGCAGGAGGGCGGCTAGCGGGGCCCAAGAGACCCAGTACTTC. Its translation: CASRRAASGAQETQYF. The genes are TRBV5-1 and TRBJ2-5; 9 nucleotides agree with TRBD2. CDR3 length: 16 amino acids. The V gene end was trimmed by 5 bases and the J gene end by 1 base; junction bases not matched to a gene: 9. Germline CDR1 is SGHRS and CDR2 is YFSETQ.

This clonotype has more than one count but fewer than ten. The chain recombines TRBV7-8 with TRBJ2-7; D is possibly TRBD1 or TRBD2 (5 bases each). This CDR3 is 16 amino acids long. Germline V CDR1 and CDR2: SGHVS, FQNEAQ. The V gene lost 2 bases and the J gene lost 2 bases, with 16 bases spanning the gap. The CDR3 protein is CASSLTGAGSTYEQYF. CDR3 in DNA: TGTGCCAGCAGCTTAACCGGGGCAGGGTCAACCTACGAGCAGTACTTC.

J is TRBJ2-3 and V is TRBV7-9, with 7 bases identical to TRBD2. The CDR3 runs to 15 residues. Germline loops: CDR1 SEHNR, CDR2 FQNEAQ (reference sequence). V shed 1 base, J shed 9 bases, and the junction held 10 bases outside the gene matches. The CDR3 DNA is TGTGCCAGCAGCTTAGGGCTGTTGGCGGGAGCGACGCAGTATTTT. Its protein product is CASSLGLLAGATQYF.

The V and J genes are TRBV5-1 and TRBJ2-2; unclear D gene. CDR1 and CDR2 (germline): SGHRS, YFSETQ. This CDR3 is built from 14 residues. Trimming stripped 4 bases from V and 0 bases from J, with 7 bases between. The CDR3 loop reads CASSQRSNTGELFF. DNA for the CDR3: TGCGCCAGCAGCCAAAGGTCGAACACCGGGGAGCTGTTTTTT.

This sequence joins TRBV24-1 and TRBJ2-1, with 8 bases that match TRBD2. With V trimmed by 3 bases and J by 10 bases, 13 bases remained unmatched. Germline CDR1 and CDR2: KGHDR and SFDVKD. The CDR3 runs to 16 residues. For the CDR3, the DNA is TGTGCCACCAGTGATCCCCCCAACGGGGGGGCCGGCGAGCAGTTCTTC. This sequence encodes CATSDPPNGGAGEQFF.

This clonotype showed up just a few times. The gene calls are TRBV20-1 and TRBJ2-7; 10 nucleotides line up with TRBD2. Per germline, CDR1 DFQATT and CDR2 SNEGSKA (reference sequence). The V gene end was trimmed by 5 bases and the J gene end by 5 bases; junction bases not matched to a gene: 9. The CDR3 contains 14 residues. The CDR3 bases are TGCAGTGCTCCAAGCGGGAGGGCCCCCAACGAGCAGTACTTC. Amino acid sequence: CSAPSGRAPNEQYF.

The table lists this clonotype with a few counts. In DNA, the CDR3 is TGTGCCAGCAGCGCCTTCGGAGCGGGACCCAAGGGCTACGAGCAGTACTTC. Translation gives CASSAFGAGPKGYEQYF. This chain connects TRBV7-9 to TRBJ2-7, with 7 bases that match TRBD2. Germline CDR1 is SEHNR and CDR2 is FQNEAQ (reference sequence). V shed 5 bases, J shed 3 bases, and the junction held 16 bases outside the gene matches. This CDR3 has 17 residues.

This clonotype was observed a handful of times. The genes are TRBV4-2 and TRBJ2-1; 11 bases agree with TRBD2. The J segment lost 4 bases and the V segment lost 3 bases, leaving 8 bases of the junction unmatched. CDR1 is LGHNA, CDR2 YNFKEQ, per germline. This CDR3 contains 17 residues. The chain's CDR3 is CASSQVWTSGLYNEQFF. The CDR3 nucleotides read TGTGCCAGCAGCCAGGTCTGGACTAGCGGGTTGTACAATGAGCAGTTCTTC.

The chain recombines TRBV7-9 with TRBJ2-4, with 10 nucleotides matching TRBD2. The CDR3 covers 16 residues. Per germline, CDR1 SEHNR and CDR2 FQNEAQ (reference sequence). Trimming at V came to 5 bases and at J to 1 base, leaving 5 bases not matched to a gene. The CDR3 sequence is CASSPLLAGAKNIQYF. CDR3 DNA sequence: TGTGCCAGCAGCCCCCTACTAGCGGGGGCCAAAAACATTCAGTACTTC.

This clonotype came up a few times. The genes are TRBV24-1 and TRBJ2-3, with 8 bases fitting TRBD2. J lost 7 bases, V lost 4 bases, and 9 bases had no gene match. Germline V gene data show CDR1 as KGHDR and CDR2 as SFDVKD. The CDR3 covers 15 residues. In nucleotides, the CDR3 is TGTGCCACCAGTGAACGGGACGGGGGGGCGCATACGCAGTATTTT. Its translation is CATSERDGGAHTQYF.

This clonotype was seen a few times. The chain carries TRBV20-1 and TRBJ2-5, with TRBD2 matching 7 bases. Germline-derived CDR1 and CDR2 are DFQATT and SNEGSKA (reference sequence). Germline trimming cut 6 bases from V and 2 bases from J; bases unmatched to any gene: 15. This CDR3 has 16 amino acids. The CDR3 coding sequence is TGCAGTGCCCGGAGCTCCTGGCGGGGGTTGCAAGAGACCCAGTACTTC. This encodes CSARSSWRGLQETQYF.

J is TRBJ2-1 and V is TRBV20-1; D not resolved. The length of the CDR3 is 19 residues. Germline V gives CDR1 DFQATT, CDR2 SNEGSKA (reference sequence). The ends were cut back, 7 bases at V and 7 bases at J, with 35 bases in the middle. The CDR3 DNA is TGCAGTGTCCACCCAGGTAGCTTTTTGGGGTTAGGGCACTGGAATGAGCAGTTCTTC. Translating it yields CSVHPGSFLGLGHWNEQFF.

The chain has TRBV20-1 and TRBJ2-7; 7 bases fit TRBD2. The CDR3 is 14 amino acids. Germline CDR1 reads DFQATT; CDR2 reads SNEGSKA (reference sequence). J lost 4 bases, V lost 4 bases, and 10 bases had no gene match. Here the CDR3 reads CSANKPGLKYEQYF. The CDR3 bases are TGCAGTGCTAACAAACCGGGACTAAAATACGAGCAGTACTTC.

This rearrangement joins TRBV29-1 to TRBJ2-2; D gene unclear. Trimming stripped 2 bases from V and 6 bases from J, with 7 bases between. Germline V CDR1 and CDR2: SQVTM, ANQGSEA. This CDR3 comprises 12 residues. The CDR3, as DNA: TGCAGCGTTGAAATTCTACCCGGGGAGCTGTTTTTT. Translating it yields CSVEILPGELFF.

This clonotype was counted a few times. This rearrangement joins TRBV5-1 to TRBJ2-1; 9 nucleotides agree with TRBD1. The CDR3 extends over 14 amino acids. V shed 3 bases, J shed 12 bases, and the junction held 10 bases outside the gene matches. Germline V CDR1 and CDR2: SGHRS, YFSETQ. The CDR3 nucleotides are TGCGCCAGCAGCTCGGGACAGGGAGCGTTTGGGCAGTTCTTC. Its protein product is CASSSGQGAFGQFF. Based on the CDR3 plus reference TRBV5-1 and TRBJ2-1, the full variable domain is KAGVTQTPRYLIKTRGQQVTLSCSPISGHRSVSWYQQTPGQGLQFLFEYFSETQRNKGNFPGRFSGRQFSNSRSEMNVSTLELGDSALYLCASSSGQGAFGQFFGPGTRLTVL.

This clonotype was seen once. V and J are TRBV7-3 and TRBJ2-3; D is unclear. This CDR3 region has 13 residues. V dropped 7 bases and J dropped 6 bases, with 14 bases sitting between them. Per germline, CDR1 SGHTA and CDR2 FQGTGA. The CDR3 is CASTSRRRDTQYF. The CDR3 DNA reads as TGTGCCAGCACCTCACGCCGCCGCGATACGCAGTATTTT.

This chain connects TRBV28 to TRBJ2-7; D uncertain. CDR1 is MDHEN and CDR2 is SYDVKM in the germline V gene. The V and J ends lost 6 bases and 3 bases respectively, with 15 bases between them. The CDR3 extends over 14 amino acids. CDR3 nucleotides: TGTGCCAGCAGCGGGTCCGGCATGATCTACGAGCAGTACTTC. Translated, it gives CASSGSGMIYEQYF.

The chain combines TRBV18 with TRBJ2-2; 10 bases are shared with TRBD1. The germline CDR1 and CDR2 sequences are KGHSH and LQKENI. Trimming at V came to 4 bases and at J to 5 bases, leaving 7 bases not matched to a gene. The CDR3 is made up of 16 amino acids. The CDR3 sequence is CASSLDRGPWTGELFF. DNA of the CDR3: TGTGCCAGCTCACTCGACAGGGGGCCGTGGACCGGGGAGCTGTTTTTT.

In its sample, this clonotype was seen a few times. The chain combines TRBV6-5 with TRBJ2-1; 10 bases match TRBD2. The CDR3 has 15 amino acids. Losses at the gene ends were 8 bases for V and 2 bases for J; bases not matched to a gene: 6. Per the germline V gene, CDR1 is MNHEY and CDR2 is SVGAGI. The CDR3, as DNA: TGTGCCAGCTCAACGGGACTAGCGACCTACAATGAGCAGTTCTTC. Its protein is CASSTGLATYNEQFF.